These 13 T cell receptor beta chains originate from one sample sequenced in a study of prognosis after radiotherapy for stage I lung cancer. TCR beta CDR3 was amplified from genomic DNA by two-round multiplex PCR. Gene-specific TRBV and TRBJ primers were used in PCR round one. MiXCR, applied by TCRdb to the multiplex PCR reads, yields one record per CDR3 protein. The sample lists 9,000 to 13,000 distinct CDR3 sequences; roughly 51% were seen once. Sample: PBMCs, taken before or after stereotactic body radiation therapy (not recorded which). Every receptor here comes from a donor at least 50 years old with non-small cell lung cancer.

This chain links TRBV20-1 with TRBJ2-3; 8 positions agree with TRBD2. Trimming took 0 bases from V and 5 from J; bases not matched to a gene: 4. From germline, CDR1 is DFQATT and CDR2 SNEGSKA (reference sequence). This CDR3 is 14 amino acids long. DNA for the CDR3: TGCAGTGCTAGAGATAGCGGGACGGTAGATACGCAGTATTTT. Amino acids: CSARDSGTVDTQYF.

V and J are TRBV6-1 and TRBJ1-5, with D possibly matching TRBD1 (5 bases). This CDR3 comprises 13 residues. Germline V CDR1 and CDR2: MNHNS, SASEGT. The DNA for the CDR3 is TGTGCAAGAAGGGGTGATAGCAATCAGCCCCAGCATTTT. It codes for CARRGDSNQPQHF.

In its sample, this clonotype is medium-sized. This chain uses TRBV7-8 with TRBJ2-1, with 9 bases matching TRBD1. This CDR3 has 15 residues. Germline V gene sequence: CDR1 SGHVS, CDR2 FQNEAQ. V was clipped by 7 bases and J by 5 bases; unmatched bases: 9. DNA of the CDR3: TGTGCCAGCAACGGGGACAGGGCCCCAAACAATGAGCAGTTCTTC. Its translation is CASNGDRAPNNEQFF.

V and J are TRBV6-2 or TRBV6-3 and TRBJ2-3, with a tentative D call TRBD1 (6 bases). Trimming left V 8 bases short and J 2 bases short, with 14 bases between. Germline CDR1 is MNHEY and CDR2 is SVGEGT. There are 14 residues in the CDR3. The CDR3 region has the DNA TGTGCCAGCCGAAGACAGGAGAACACAGATACGCAGTATTTT. This gives the protein CASRRQENTDTQYF.

Worth noting for this clonotype: Relative to the germline gene, one junction end is altered; a read error may explain this. The chain has TRBV7-2 and TRBJ2-1, with D possibly TRBD1 on 5 matching bases. The CDR3 is 13 residues long. Germline V lookup: CDR1 SGHTA, CDR2 FQGNSA. This CDR3 is CASSLAQGDEQSF. In DNA form, the CDR3 reads TGTGCCAGCAGCTTAGCGCAAGGGGATGAGCAGTCCTTC.

This clonotype is judged medium-sized. The chain combines TRBV4-1 with TRBJ2-3; 10 bases fit TRBD2. The length of the CDR3 is 17 residues. Per germline, CDR1 MGHRA and CDR2 YSYEKL. The V segment lost 0 bases and the J segment 3 bases; nucleotides outside the gene matches: 6. In DNA, the CDR3 is TGCGCCAGCAGCCAAGACCGTAGCGGGGGGAAGACAGATACGCAGTATTTT. This translates into CASSQDRSGGKTDTQYF.

Notes on this clonotype: A junction end diverges from the germline sequence, so it may reflect a read error. J is TRBJ2-1 and V is TRBV6-5, with 14 bases identical to TRBD2. The CDR3 is 16 residues long. The germline V gene has CDR1 MNHEY and CDR2 SVGAGI. The chain's CDR3 is CASSWGLAGVRSEHLF. The CDR3 nucleotides are TGTGCCAGCAGTTGGGGACTAGCGGGAGTTCGTAGTGAGCATCTCTTC.

This clonotype was counted once. The V and J genes are TRBV6-9 and TRBJ2-3, with D uncertain. Germline V gene lookup returns CDR1 MNHGY and CDR2 SVAAGI. This CDR3 comprises 12 residues. V was clipped by 6 bases and J by 7 bases, with 11 bases between them. The CDR3 loop reads CASRQHANTQYF. In DNA form, the CDR3 reads TGTGCCAGCAGGCAGCATGCAAATACGCAGTATTTT.

This clonotype is medium-sized within its sample. The rearrangement joins TRBV30 to TRBJ2-5, with 8 bases matching TRBD2. V gave up 2 bases and J gave up 4 bases; unmatched junction bases: 9. Germline loops: CDR1 GTSNPN, CDR2 SVGIG (reference sequence). CDR3 length equals 15 residues. CDR3 bases: TGTGCCTGGAGTCTGCTCGGACTAGCAGGAGAGACCCAGTACTTC. This translates into CAWSLLGLAGETQYF.

The chain joins TRBV28 to TRBJ1-1, with 7 bases lining up with TRBD1. The CDR3 is 15 residues long. From germline, CDR1 is MDHEN and CDR2 SYDVKM. DNA of the CDR3: TGTGTCACCAGCCCACCGCAGGGGGGTTTCACTGAAGCTTTCTTT. Its protein is CVTSPPQGGFTEAFF.

By proportion, this clonotype is medium-sized. The rearrangement links TRBV7-9 to TRBJ2-1; D is possibly TRBD2 (6 bases). This CDR3 comprises 13 residues. The V gene lost 3 bases and the J gene lost 9 bases, with 12 bases spanning the gap. The germline gives CDR1 SEHNR, CDR2 FQNEAQ (reference sequence). The CDR3 region is CASSLEGPVEQFF. The CDR3 nucleotides read TGTGCCAGCAGCTTGGAGGGGCCCGTTGAGCAGTTCTTC.

The chain uses TRBV7-2 and TRBJ2-7, with 8 bases matching TRBD2. With 5 bases clipped from V and 0 bases from J, the junction kept 12 bases outside the gene matches. Germline V gives CDR1 SGHTA, CDR2 FQGNSA. CDR3 length: 17 residues. CDR3 amino acids: CASSPCSGSAFSYEQYF. The CDR3 nucleotides are TGTGCCAGCAGCCCTTGCAGCGGGAGTGCCTTCTCCTACGAGCAGTACTTC.

The J gene is TRBJ2-7, the V gene TRBV6-2 or TRBV6-3; the D is unclear. The germline CDR1 and CDR2 sequences are MNHEY and SVGEGT. The CDR3 length is 14 residues. Deletions cut 7 bases from V and 3 bases from J, with 16 bases between. CDR3 in DNA: TGTGCCAGCATGACGGATATAAGCTACTACGAGCAGTACTTC. It yields the protein CASMTDISYYEQYF.